These 12 T cell receptor beta chains were all obtained from the same sample, sequenced in a study of T cells after posttransplantation cyclophosphamide. Control samples came 1 year after myeloablative marrow transplants with methotrexate plus calcineurin inhibitor. Profiled with immunoSEQ multiplex PCR; TCRdb holds only in-frame clones, not every one. Among about 10,000 clones listed, roughly 88% were seen once. This sample comprised PBMCs, obtained after an allogeneic stem cell transplant with a calcineurin inhibitor and methotrexate. The receptors derive from a male patient in his thirties who received an allogeneic stem cell transplant from an unrelated donor, was CMV-positive, and had no GVHD. Some T cells could come from the graft donor.

The rearrangement joins TRBV5-4 to TRBJ2-3; 14 bases align to TRBD2. This CDR3 spans 18 amino acids. From germline, CDR1 is SGHNT and CDR2 YYREEE (reference sequence). V shed 0 bases and J 3 bases; nucleotides not matched to a gene: 6. In DNA, the CDR3 is TGTGCCAGCAGCTTGGGACTAGCGGGAGGGCCTAGGACAGATACGCAGTATTTT. Its protein product is CASSLGLAGGPRTDTQYF.

There are a few counts of this clone. One end of the junction is discordant with germline, which a read error may explain. This chain links TRBV10-3 with TRBJ2-1; the match to TRBD2 covers 13 bases. The CDR3 is 16 residues long. Looked up from germline, CDR1 is ENHRY and CDR2 is SYGVKD. The CDR3 sequence: CASSEFGLAGVDEQFF. As DNA, the CDR3 is TGTGCCAGCAGTGAATTCGGACTAGCGGGAGTGGATGAGCAGTTCTTC.

The gene calls are TRBV6-5 and TRBJ2-2, with a tentative D call TRBD1 (6 bases). V was cut by 6 bases and J by 6 bases, with 11 bases left in between. Germline CDR1 is MNHEY and CDR2 is SVGAGI. The CDR3 has 13 amino acids. CDR3 in amino acids: CASSTGHPGELFF. The CDR3 bases are TGTGCCAGCAGCACGGGACACCCCGGGGAGCTGTTTTTT.

DNA for the CDR3: TGCGCCAGCACCCCGACAGGGGGAAACACTGAAGCTTTCTTT. This translates into CASTPTGGNTEAFF. The V call is TRBV5-1, the J call TRBJ1-1; 9 positions match TRBD1. The germline gives CDR1 SGHRS, CDR2 YFSETQ. V shed 6 bases and J 2 bases; nucleotides not matched to a gene: 5. CDR3 size: 14 residues.

The chain couples TRBV28 to TRBJ2-1; 10 bases fit TRBD2. Germline V gene lookup returns CDR1 MDHEN and CDR2 SYDVKM. The V and J ends lost 7 bases and 9 bases, in that order; junction bases with no gene match: 27. This CDR3 region has 20 residues. This CDR3 reads CASTPSGQSSGRSFWSEQFF. CDR3 coding DNA: TGTGCCAGCACCCCGTCGGGACAGAGTAGCGGGAGGAGTTTTTGGAGTGAGCAGTTCTTC.

The chain joins TRBV10-3 to TRBJ1-1; 9 bases are shared with TRBD1. Germline CDR1 ENHRY, CDR2 SYGVKD. CDR3 length: 15 amino acids. The V segment lost 6 bases and the J segment 1 base; nucleotides outside the gene matches: 6. The CDR3 spells CAIRDLTGGNTEAFF. The DNA of the CDR3 is TGTGCCATCAGGGATTTGACAGGGGGGAACACTGAAGCTTTCTTT.

The genes are TRBV5-1 and TRBJ2-5, with 12 nucleotides matching TRBD1. The CDR3 consists of 14 residues. Trimming cost V 4 bases and J 4 bases; bases outside gene matches: 2. Germline values: CDR1 SGHRS, CDR2 YFSETQ. The CDR3 DNA follows: TGCGCCAGCAGCCCGGGACAGGGGGCAGAGACCCAGTACTTC. Protein product: CASSPGQGAETQYF.

This clone showed up just once. DNA for the CDR3: TGTGCCAGTAGTATTGACAGGGGGTACGAGCAGTACTTC. It encodes CASSIDRGYEQYF. The chain recombines TRBV19 with TRBJ2-7, with 9 bases identical to TRBD1. CDR1 is LNHDA, CDR2 SQIVND, per germline (reference sequence). The CDR3 totals 13 residues. V gave up 3 bases and J gave up 4 bases; unmatched junction bases: 1.

V is TRBV4-1 and J is TRBJ2-7; 7 positions match TRBD1. The junction had 14 bases not matched to a gene; V was cut back by 4 bases and J by 8 bases. CDR1 and CDR2 (germline): MGHRA, YSYEKL. This CDR3 has 15 amino acids. In nucleotides, the CDR3 is TGCGCCAGCAGCCGCGGAGGACAGGCGACTGAACAGCAGTACGTC. Translated, it gives CASSRGGQATEQQYV.

The rearrangement links TRBV6-5 to TRBJ2-7, with D tentatively TRBD2 (6 bases). Deletions cut 3 bases from V and 3 bases from J, with 12 bases between. The CDR3 is 14 residues long. CDR1 and CDR2 (germline): MNHEY, SVGAGI. CDR3 coding DNA: TGTGCCAGCAGTTATGGAGGGGTTGTCTACGAGCAGTACGTC. Its translation: CASSYGGVVYEQYV.

The chain combines TRBV27 with TRBJ2-1; TRBD1 agrees at 7 bases. Germline V gene data show CDR1 as MNHEY and CDR2 as SMNVEV (reference sequence). This CDR3 contains 10 residues. J lost 15 bases, V lost 5 bases, and 4 bases had no gene match. CDR3 sequence: CASSQQGSFF. CDR3 in DNA: TGTGCCAGCAGTCAACAGGGGTCGTTCTTC.

The chain carries TRBV11-3 and TRBJ2-5; 9 bases map to TRBD1. The V and J ends lost 0 bases and 4 bases, in that order; junction bases with no gene match: 9. This CDR3 contains 17 residues. CDR1 and CDR2 from the germline V gene are SGHNT and YENEEA. The CDR3 loop is CASSLDPGQGMVETQYF. In DNA, the CDR3 is TGTGCCAGCAGCTTAGATCCCGGACAGGGGATGGTAGAGACCCAGTACTTC.